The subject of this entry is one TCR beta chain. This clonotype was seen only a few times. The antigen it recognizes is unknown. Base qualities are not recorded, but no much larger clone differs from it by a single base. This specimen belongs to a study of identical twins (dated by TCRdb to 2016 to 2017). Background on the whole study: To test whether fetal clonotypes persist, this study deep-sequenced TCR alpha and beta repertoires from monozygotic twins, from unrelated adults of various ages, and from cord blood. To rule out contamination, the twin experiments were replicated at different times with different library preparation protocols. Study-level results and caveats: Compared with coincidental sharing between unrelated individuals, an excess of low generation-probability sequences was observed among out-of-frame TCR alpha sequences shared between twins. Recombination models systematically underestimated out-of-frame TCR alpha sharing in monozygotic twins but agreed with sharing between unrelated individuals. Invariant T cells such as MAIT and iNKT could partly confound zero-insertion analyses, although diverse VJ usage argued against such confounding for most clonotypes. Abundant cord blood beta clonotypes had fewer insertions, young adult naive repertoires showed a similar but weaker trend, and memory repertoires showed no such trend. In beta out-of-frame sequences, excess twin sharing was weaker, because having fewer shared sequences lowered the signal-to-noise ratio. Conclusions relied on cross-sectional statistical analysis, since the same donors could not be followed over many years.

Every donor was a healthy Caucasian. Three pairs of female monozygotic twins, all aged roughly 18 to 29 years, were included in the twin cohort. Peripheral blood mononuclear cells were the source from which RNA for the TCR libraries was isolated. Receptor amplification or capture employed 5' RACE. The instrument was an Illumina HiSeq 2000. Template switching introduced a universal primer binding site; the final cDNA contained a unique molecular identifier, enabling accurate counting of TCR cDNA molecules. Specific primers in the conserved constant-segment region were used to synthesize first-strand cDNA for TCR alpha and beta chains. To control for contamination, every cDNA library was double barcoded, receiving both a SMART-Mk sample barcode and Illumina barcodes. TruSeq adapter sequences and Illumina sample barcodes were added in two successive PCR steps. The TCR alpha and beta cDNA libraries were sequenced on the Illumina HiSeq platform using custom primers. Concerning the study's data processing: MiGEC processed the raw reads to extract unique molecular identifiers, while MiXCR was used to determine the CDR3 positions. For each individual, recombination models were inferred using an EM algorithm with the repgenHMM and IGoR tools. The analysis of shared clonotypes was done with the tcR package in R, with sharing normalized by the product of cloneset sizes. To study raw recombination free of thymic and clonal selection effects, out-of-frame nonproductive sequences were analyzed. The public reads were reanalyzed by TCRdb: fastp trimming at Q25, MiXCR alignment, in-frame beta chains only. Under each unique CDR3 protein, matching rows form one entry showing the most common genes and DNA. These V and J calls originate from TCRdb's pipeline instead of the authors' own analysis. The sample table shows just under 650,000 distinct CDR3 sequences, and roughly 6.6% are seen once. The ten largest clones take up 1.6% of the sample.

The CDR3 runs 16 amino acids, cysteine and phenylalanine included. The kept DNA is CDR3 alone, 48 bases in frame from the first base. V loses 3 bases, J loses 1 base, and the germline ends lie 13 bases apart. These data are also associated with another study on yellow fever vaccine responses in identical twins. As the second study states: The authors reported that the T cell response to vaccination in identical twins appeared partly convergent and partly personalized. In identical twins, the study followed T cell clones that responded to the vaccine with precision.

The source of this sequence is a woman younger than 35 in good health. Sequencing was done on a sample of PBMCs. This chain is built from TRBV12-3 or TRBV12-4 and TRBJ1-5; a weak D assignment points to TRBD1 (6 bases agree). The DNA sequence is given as TGTGCCAGCAGTTTTAGCCCCAGGGGCAGCAATCAGCCCCAGCATTTT. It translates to CASSFSPRGSNQPQHF.